A single sample is the source of the 32 T cell receptor beta chains below, sequenced in a study of T cell responses to AZD1222 COVID-19 vaccine. Libraries were prepared by immunoSEQ multiplex PCR; TCRdb keeps only in-frame clonotypes and omits some of them. The repertoire has fewer than 200,000 clones, 94% of them found once; the top ten carry about 1.5%. The source was peripheral blood, collected 28 days after the second AZD1222 dose. Receptors were obtained from an adult who received the AZD1222 COVID-19 vaccine.

The chain uses TRBV13 and TRBJ1-2, with D hard to call. Germline V lookup: CDR1 PRHDT, CDR2 FYEKMQ (reference sequence). V lost 5 bases to trimming and J lost 2 bases, with 12 bases between them. This CDR3 comprises 14 residues. Here the CDR3 DNA reads TGTGCCAGCAGCCTCGGCAACCTCAACTATGGCTACACCTTC. Translated, it gives CASSLGNLNYGYTF.

This clone was observed a single time. The V gene is TRBV25-1, the J gene TRBJ2-3; no clear D. The CDR3 runs 14 residues. V was shortened by 0 bases and J by 0 bases, with 4 bases between the two germline ends. The germline gives CDR1 MGHDK, CDR2 SYGVNS. The CDR3 loop reads CASSEYGSTDTQYF. The CDR3 bases are TGTGCCAGCAGTGAATACGGGAGCACAGATACGCAGTATTTT.

The CDR3 region is CASSMGLLPQPQHF. Written as DNA, the CDR3 is TGTGCCAGCTCGATGGGACTCCTACCTCAGCCCCAGCATTTT. The rearrangement joins TRBV5-5 to TRBJ1-5; perhaps TRBD1 as D (5 bases). From germline, CDR1 is SGHKS and CDR2 YYEKEE (reference sequence). V lost 7 bases, J lost 6 bases, and 17 bases lay in between. This CDR3 region has 14 residues.

The V call is TRBV5-1, the J call TRBJ2-7; 10 bases match TRBD1. The V segment lost 3 bases and the J segment 0 bases; nucleotides outside the gene matches: 3. The germline gives CDR1 SGHRS, CDR2 YFSETQ. This CDR3 contains 15 residues. The CDR3 region is CASSSGTGASYEQYF. CDR3 coding DNA: TGCGCCAGCAGCTCTGGGACAGGGGCCTCCTACGAGCAGTACTTC.

This sequence joins TRBV4-3 and TRBJ1-6, with D perhaps matching TRBD1 (5 bases). V lost 2 bases, J lost 10 bases, and 15 bases lay in between. Germline V gene sequence: CDR1 LGHNA, CDR2 YSLEER. CDR3 length: 15 residues. Written as DNA, the CDR3 is TGCGCCAGCAGCCAATACTCCATAACAGGATCACCCCTCCACTTT. This sequence encodes CASSQYSITGSPLHF.

The chain has TRBV5-8 and TRBJ1-2, with 10 bases that match TRBD1. After removal of 0 bases from V and 4 bases from J, the junction contained 6 bases not matched to a gene. In germline, CDR1 is SGHTS, CDR2 YDEGEE. This CDR3 spans 16 amino acids. Here the CDR3 reads CASSLDGTGEFYGYTF. The CDR3 DNA sequence: TGTGCCAGCAGCTTGGACGGGACAGGGGAGTTCTATGGCTACACCTTC.

Turning to this clone: A read error may account for a junction end that differs from germline. V is TRBV3-1 (or the pseudogene TRBV3-2) and J is TRBJ1-2, with D possibly matching TRBD1 (6 bases). The length of the CDR3 is 14 residues. Germline CDR1 LGHDT, CDR2 YNNKEL (reference sequence). CDR3 sequence reads: CASNQDLLTGGYTF. The DNA for the CDR3 is TGTGCCAGCAACCAAGACCTCCTGACAGGCGGCTACACCTTC.

V usage is TRBV5-1 and J usage is TRBJ1-2, with a weak D call TRBD1 (6 bases). Deletions cut 1 base from V and 5 bases from J, with 21 bases between. The germline V gene encodes CDR1 SGHRS and CDR2 YFSETQ. The CDR3 runs to 17 residues. CDR3 sequence (DNA): TGCGCCAGCAGCTTGCCCCCCGGGGGGGGCATCAATTATGGCTACACCTTC. It translates to CASSLPPGGGINYGYTF.

The chain employs TRBV10-2 and TRBJ1-5; perhaps TRBD1 as D (6 bases). The V gene's germline CDR1 is WSHSY and CDR2 SAAADI. V was pared by 3 bases and J by 3 bases, with 9 bases between. The CDR3 length is 14 residues. The CDR3 sequence is CASSEGQSNQPQHF. The CDR3 nucleotides read TGCGCCAGCAGTGAAGGACAGTCCAATCAGCCCCAGCATTTT.

The chain recombines TRBV12-3 or TRBV12-4 with TRBJ2-2; D gene uncertain. The CDR3 length is 11 residues. Trimming left V 6 bases short and J 2 bases short, with 1 base between. The CDR3 nucleotides are TGTGCCAGCAGCAACACCGGGGAGCTGTTTTTT. The encoded protein is CASSNTGELFF.

V gene TRBV7-2 combines with J gene TRBJ1-1; 7 bases match TRBD1. The V gene end was trimmed by 0 bases and the J gene end by 5 bases; junction bases not matched to a gene: 3. CDR1 and CDR2 (germline): SGHTA, FQGNSA. CDR3 length equals 14 residues. CDR3 nucleotides: TGTGCCAGCAGCTTAGCGACAGGGCGGACTGAAGCTTTCTTT. It is translated as CASSLATGRTEAFF.

The rearrangement joins TRBV18 to TRBJ1-5; D remains ambiguous. The CDR3 consists of 16 residues. Germline V gene data show CDR1 as KGHSH and CDR2 as LQKENI. With 2 bases removed from V and 0 bases from J, the gap between germline ends came to 11 bases. The CDR3 coding sequence is TGTGCCAGCTCACCAACGGGCAGCAATAGCAATCAGCCCCAGCATTTT. This translates into CASSPTGSNSNQPQHF.

The V gene is TRBV27, the J gene TRBJ2-7, with 7 bases fitting TRBD2. There are 14 residues in the CDR3. V lost 4 bases, J lost 7 bases, and 10 bases stayed unmatched. Germline CDR1 reads MNHEY; CDR2 reads SMNVEV (reference sequence). CDR3 sequence: CASSWGAGVGEQYF. CDR3 nucleotide sequence: TGTGCCAGCAGTTGGGGCGCGGGAGTCGGGGAGCAGTACTTC.

The chain employs TRBV2 and TRBJ1-2; 8 positions match TRBD1. V lost 7 bases, J lost 7 bases, and 8 bases stayed unmatched. Germline lookup yields CDR1 SNHLY and CDR2 FYNNEI. This CDR3 has 13 amino acids. Here the CDR3 reads CASNGQGRGGYTF. In nucleotides, the CDR3 is TGTGCCAGCAATGGACAGGGAAGAGGTGGCTACACCTTC.

The V and J genes are TRBV6-2 or TRBV6-3 and TRBJ2-7, with 9 bases matching TRBD1. CDR3 length: 14 residues. After removal of 3 bases from V and 3 bases from J, the junction contained 3 bases not matched to a gene. The V gene's germline CDR1 is MNHEY and CDR2 SVGEGT. DNA for the CDR3: TGTGCCAGCAGTTATCAGACAGGGGGCTACGAGCAGTACTTC. It is translated as CASSYQTGGYEQYF.

The sample holds one count of this clone. This chain links TRBV25-1 with TRBJ1-6; D unclear. With 4 bases removed from V and 6 bases from J, the gap between germline ends came to 7 bases. The CDR3 runs to 13 residues. Per germline, CDR1 MGHDK and CDR2 SYGVNS. The CDR3 nucleotides are TGTGCCAGCAGTGGTCAGACTAATTCACCCCTCCACTTT. Translation: CASSGQTNSPLHF. Filled out from reference TRBV25-1 and TRBJ1-6, the complete variable domain reads EADIYQTPRYLVIGTGKKITLECSQTMGHDKMYWYQQDPGMELHLIHYSYGVNSTEKGDLSSESTVSRIRTEHFPLTLESARPSHTSQYLCASSGQTNSPLHFGNGTRLTVT.

This sequence joins TRBV6-2 or TRBV6-3 and TRBJ2-3, with D unclear. CDR3 length: 15 residues. V was cut by 6 bases and J by 7 bases, with 20 bases left in between. Per germline, CDR1 MNHEY and CDR2 SVGEGT. The CDR3 reads CASSPRPLQVNTQYF. DNA of the CDR3: TGTGCCAGCAGCCCCAGGCCCCTCCAAGTGAATACGCAGTATTTT.

The rearrangement links TRBV24-1 to TRBJ1-5; a weak D match, TRBD1 (5 bases). Germline-derived CDR1 and CDR2 are KGHDR and SFDVKD. Trimming took off 7 bases at V and 5 bases at J, with 11 bases between the two ends. There are 13 residues in the CDR3. CDR3 nucleotide sequence: TGTGCCACCAGCCTAACAGGCCATCAGCCCCAGCATTTT. Protein product: CATSLTGHQPQHF.

This clone has a single count. V usage is TRBV2 and J usage is TRBJ1-1; TRBD1 matches at 8 bases. The junction had 6 bases not matched to a gene; V was cut back by 4 bases and J by 5 bases. This CDR3 is 14 amino acids long. Germline-derived CDR1 and CDR2 are SNHLY and FYNNEI. Written as DNA, the CDR3 is TGTGCCAGCAGTGTTACAGGGGGAGAAACTGAAGCTTTCTTT. It codes for CASSVTGGETEAFF. Complete variable domain (other parts from reference TRBV2 and TRBJ1-1): EPEVTQTPSHQVTQMGQEVILRCVPISNHLYFYWYRQILGQKVEFLVSFYNNEISEKSEIFDDQFSVERPDGSNFTLKIRSTKLEDSAMYFCASSVTGGETEAFFGQGTRLTVV.

This rearrangement joins TRBV15 to TRBJ1-1; D uncertain. V gave up 5 bases and J gave up 1 base, with 8 bases separating them. The CDR3 extends over 13 amino acids. Germline V CDR1 and CDR2: LNHNV, YYDKDF (reference sequence). CDR3 nucleotides: TGTGCCACCAGCTCAGGACGGAACACTGAAGCTTTCTTT. As protein: CATSSGRNTEAFF. Combining the CDR3 with reference TRBV15 and TRBJ1-1 gives the whole variable domain DAMVIQNPRYQVTQFGKPVTLSCSQTLNHNVMYWYQQKSSQAPKLLFHYYDKDFNNEADTPDNFQSRRPNTSFCFLDIRSPGLGDTAMYLCATSSGRNTEAFFGQGTRLTVV.

This clone was picked up one time. The chain employs TRBV7-9 and TRBJ2-7; D is uncertain. Trimming removed 4 bases from V and 2 bases from J, with 12 bases in between. Germline V gives CDR1 SEHNR, CDR2 FQNEAQ (reference sequence). The CDR3 totals 14 residues. The CDR3 reads CASSSPAATYEQYF. The CDR3, as DNA: TGTGCCAGCAGCTCTCCCGCCGCGACCTACGAGCAGTACTTC.

The count of this clone is one. This rearrangement joins TRBV5-5 to TRBJ1-1; TRBD1 might be the D (5 bases). The CDR3 is 15 residues long. V lost 3 bases, J lost 1 base, and 13 bases lay in between. CDR1 and CDR2 from the germline V gene are SGHKS and YYEKEE (reference sequence). The CDR3 nucleotides read TGTGCCAGCAGCTGGGGCCCAGGGACGAACACTGAAGCTTTCTTT. It translates to CASSWGPGTNTEAFF.

The chain links TRBV19 to TRBJ1-3; D is unresolved. With 6 bases removed from V and 3 bases from J, the gap between germline ends came to 3 bases. There are 11 residues in the CDR3. Germline loops: CDR1 LNHDA, CDR2 SQIVND (reference sequence). Written as DNA, the CDR3 is TGTGCCAGTAGGATTGGAAACACCATATATTTT. This sequence encodes CASRIGNTIYF.

A single count supports this clone. The V and J genes are TRBV5-4 and TRBJ2-2; TRBD1 matches 9 bases. The V segment lost 3 bases and the J segment 2 bases; nucleotides outside the gene matches: 2. Germline assignment: CDR1 SGHNT and CDR2 YYREEE (reference sequence). The CDR3 is made up of 15 amino acids. The CDR3 region has the DNA TGTGCCAGCAGCTCGGGACAGGGCAACACCGGGGAGCTGTTTTTT. This codes for CASSSGQGNTGELFF.

The rearrangement uses TRBV6-5 and TRBJ2-7, with 8 bases aligning to TRBD1. This CDR3 is 14 amino acids long. CDR1 and CDR2 from the germline V gene are MNHEY and SVGAGI. V was clipped by 5 bases and J by 4 bases; unmatched bases: 7. The CDR3 DNA reads as TGTGCCAGCAGTAGGACAGGGAGTTCTTACGAGCAGTACTTC. Protein: CASSRTGSSYEQYF.

J is TRBJ2-2 and V is TRBV4-3; no definite D call. The CDR3 is made up of 15 amino acids. Germline V gene sequence: CDR1 LGHNA, CDR2 YSLEER. The V and J ends lost 0 bases and 7 bases respectively, with 12 bases between them. The CDR3 coding sequence is TGCGCCAGCAGCCAAGATCCCGGGTTCGGCGGGGAGCTGTTTTTT. Translating it yields CASSQDPGFGGELFF.

This clone appeared once. This chain joins TRBV19 and TRBJ1-2; D is possibly TRBD1 (5 bases). The germline V gene encodes CDR1 LNHDA and CDR2 SQIVND (reference sequence). Between the trimmed V and J ends, which lost 1 base and 7 bases, there was a span of 13 bases. CDR3 length equals 14 residues. CDR3 sequence reads: CASSIGAGRGGYTF. Written as DNA, the CDR3 is TGTGCCAGTAGTATAGGGGCAGGGCGAGGTGGCTACACCTTC.

V is TRBV10-3 and J is TRBJ1-1, with 8 bases that match TRBD1. The germline CDR1 and CDR2 sequences are ENHRY and SYGVKD. This CDR3 contains 13 residues. V was clipped by 1 base and J by 10 bases; unmatched bases: 5. CDR3: CAISEWQGARAFF. CDR3 sequence (DNA): TGTGCCATCAGTGAGTGGCAGGGGGCGCGAGCTTTCTTT.

J is TRBJ1-2 and V is TRBV2; maybe TRBD1 (5 bases). V was pared by 6 bases and J by 4 bases, with 15 bases between. The CDR3 loop spans 14 amino acids. Per germline, CDR1 SNHLY and CDR2 FYNNEI. CDR3 in amino acids: CASSVTGRSYGYTF. In DNA, the CDR3 is TGTGCCAGCAGCGTAACGGGACGGAGCTATGGCTACACCTTC.

Here the CDR3 reads CASSIGGSGNTIYF. The DNA for the CDR3 is TGTGCCAGCAGTATAGGGGGTTCTGGAAACACCATATATTTT. The chain couples TRBV28 to TRBJ1-3; the D gene is possibly TRBD1 (6 bases). The ends were cut back, 5 bases at V and 1 base at J, with 9 bases in the middle. This CDR3 spans 14 amino acids. CDR1 MDHEN and CDR2 SYDVKM come from the germline V gene.

This clone turned up a few times. CDR3 in amino acids: CASGIGQESSYGYTF. CDR3 nucleotide sequence: TGTGCCAGCGGGATTGGACAGGAGAGCTCATATGGCTACACCTTC. This rearrangement joins TRBV2 to TRBJ1-2; 7 nucleotides agree with TRBD1. V shed 8 bases and J 5 bases; nucleotides not matched to a gene: 14. This CDR3 region has 15 residues. The V gene's germline CDR1 is SNHLY and CDR2 FYNNEI.

The gene calls are TRBV12-3 or TRBV12-4 and TRBJ1-5; D remains ambiguous. This CDR3 region has 12 residues. V gave up 5 bases and J gave up 3 bases, with 5 bases separating them. CDR3 in DNA: TGTGCCAGCAGTCCAGTCAATCAGCCCCAGCATTTT. Amino acids: CASSPVNQPQHF.